This entry lists 25 T cell receptor beta chains sequenced from one sample in a study of blood T cell repertoires in COVID-19. Produced via immunoSEQ multiplex PCR; TCRdb's table is partial and in-frame only. Among 190,000 or so clones listed, 85% to 90% were seen once. Input material: PBMCs or T cells enriched from blood (not recorded which). The receptor source for this set is a man aged 25-45 years who had recovered from COVID-19.

This clone was observed once. The rearrangement joins TRBV27 to TRBJ1-6, with D perhaps TRBD1 (5 bases). The CDR3 totals 16 residues. With 3 bases removed from V and 5 bases from J, the gap between germline ends came to 14 bases. CDR1 MNHEY and CDR2 SMNVEV come from the germline V gene (reference sequence). CDR3 in amino acids: CASSFRPGLHNSPLHF. The CDR3 DNA reads as TGTGCCAGCAGTTTTCGGCCAGGGCTTCATAATTCACCCCTCCACTTT.

This chain uses TRBV9 with TRBJ2-5, with 11 bases that match TRBD2. CDR1 and CDR2 (germline): SGDLS, YYNGEE. After removal of 0 bases from V and 1 base from J, the junction contained 5 bases not matched to a gene. The CDR3 extends over 17 amino acids. CDR3 DNA sequence: TGTGCCAGCAGCGTAGTGGCTAGCGGGGGGTCCCAAGAGACCCAGTACTTC. This encodes CASSVVASGGSQETQYF.

The rearrangement joins TRBV28 to TRBJ2-7; TRBD2 is a possible D gene (6 bases). The CDR3 spans 12 residues. The germline V gene has CDR1 MDHEN and CDR2 SYDVKM. The V end was cut by 8 bases, the J end by 7 bases, with 15 bases between. Here the CDR3 DNA reads TGTGCCAGCCAACTAGCAGTCGGTGAGCAGTACTTC. It translates to CASQLAVGEQYF.

The chain carries TRBV7-2 and TRBJ2-1; 8 bases are shared with TRBD2. The CDR3 contains 17 residues. The ends lost 3 bases at V and 9 bases at J; junction bases unmatched: 16. Germline V gene lookup returns CDR1 SGHTA and CDR2 FQGNSA. The CDR3 DNA sequence: TGTGCCAGCAGCTTTATATCGAGTCGGGAGGGCTGGGCTGAGCAGTTCTTC. It codes for CASSFISSREGWAEQFF.

The chain is built from TRBV28 and TRBJ1-5, with 8 bases aligning to TRBD1. CDR3 size: 16 residues. V gave up 6 bases and J gave up 5 bases; unmatched junction bases: 12. Germline loops: CDR1 MDHEN, CDR2 SYDVKM. The CDR3 loop is CASRDRGLRTDQPQHF. The DNA of the CDR3 is TGTGCCAGCAGAGACAGGGGACTAAGGACTGATCAGCCCCAGCATTTT.

The chain employs TRBV5-1 and TRBJ2-7, with 9 bases that match TRBD2. The germline V gene encodes CDR1 SGHRS and CDR2 YFSETQ. V was clipped by 0 bases and J by 0 bases; unmatched bases: 4. There are 16 residues in the CDR3. The CDR3 spells CASSLGLAAHSYEQYF. The CDR3 DNA reads TGCGCCAGCAGCTTGGGACTAGCGGCCCACTCCTACGAGCAGTACTTC.

The chain recombines TRBV7-9 with TRBJ2-3; the match to TRBD2 covers 8 bases. Trimming took 2 bases from V and 4 from J; bases not matched to a gene: 5. CDR1 is SEHNR, CDR2 FQNEAQ, per germline (reference sequence). The CDR3 sequence is 15 residues long. CDR3 loop: CASSLTSGGADTQYF. CDR3 in DNA: TGTGCCAGCAGCTTAACTAGCGGTGGGGCAGATACGCAGTATTTT.

The chain carries TRBV28 and TRBJ2-5, with TRBD2 identical over 7 bases. This CDR3 region has 15 residues. Unmatched junction bases numbered 3, after V lost 1 base and J lost 1 base. Germline-derived CDR1 and CDR2 are MDHEN and SYDVKM. CDR3 DNA: TGTGCCAGCAGTTTATCGGCGGGAGTCCAAGAGACCCAGTACTTC. Its translation: CASSLSAGVQETQYF.

The rearrangement joins TRBV5-1 to TRBJ2-2; TRBD1 matches 7 bases. The CDR3 is 15 residues long. CDR1 and CDR2 (germline): SGHRS, YFSETQ. The junction had 11 bases not matched to a gene; V was cut back by 4 bases and J by 8 bases. The CDR3 is CASSPRDSALGELFF. CDR3 nucleotides: TGCGCCAGCAGCCCTCGGGACAGTGCGTTGGGGGAGCTGTTTTTT.

This chain uses TRBV5-6 with TRBJ2-1; D call uncertain. Trimming stripped 2 bases from V and 8 bases from J, with 5 bases between. The CDR3 length is 11 residues. In germline, CDR1 is SGHDT, CDR2 YYEEEE. The CDR3: CASSFLDEQFF. CDR3 in DNA: TGTGCCAGCAGCTTTCTCGATGAGCAGTTCTTC.

The chain is built from TRBV29-1 and TRBJ1-1; no clear D. The CDR3 is 13 residues long. CDR1 is SQVTM, CDR2 ANQGSEA, per germline. Trimming left V 5 bases short and J 0 bases short, with 10 bases between. Here the CDR3 DNA reads TGCAGCGTTTCCGGAGATTTGAACACTGAAGCTTTCTTT. As protein: CSVSGDLNTEAFF.

This clone occurred once. The gene calls are TRBV10-3 and TRBJ2-2, with TRBD1 identical over 12 bases. The trim removed 5 bases at V and 3 bases at J, leaving 13 bases unmatched. Germline V CDR1 and CDR2: ENHRY, SYGVKD. The CDR3 is 19 residues long. For the CDR3, the DNA is TGTGCCATCAGTCCCTCTCATGGGACAGGGGGCGAGGACACCGGGGAGCTGTTTTTT. Protein product: CAISPSHGTGGEDTGELFF.

This chain connects TRBV30 to TRBJ2-7; D perhaps matches TRBD2 (6 bases). With 4 bases removed from V and 0 bases from J, the gap between germline ends came to 22 bases. Germline assignment: CDR1 GTSNPN and CDR2 SVGIG (reference sequence). There are 17 residues in the CDR3. CDR3 in amino acids: CAWTTLGDWVPSYEQYF. Written as DNA, the CDR3 is TGTGCCTGGACCACCCTAGGGGACTGGGTTCCCTCCTACGAGCAGTACTTC.

The chain joins TRBV10-1 to TRBJ2-4; 12 bases align to TRBD1. The CDR3 consists of 17 residues. With 4 bases clipped from V and 8 bases from J, the junction kept 12 bases outside the gene matches. Germline loops: CDR1 WNHNN, CDR2 SYGVQD (reference sequence). The CDR3 region has the DNA TGCGCCAGCAGTGCTTCCGGGACAGGGGGCTTGGGGGACATTCAGTACTTC. This translates into CASSASGTGGLGDIQYF.

The J gene is TRBJ2-7, the V gene TRBV5-6; 9 bases are a match to TRBD1. Germline CDR1 SGHDT, CDR2 YYEEEE. This CDR3 comprises 14 residues. V shed 6 bases, J shed 4 bases, and the junction held 8 bases outside the gene matches. This CDR3 is CASTDLDRGYEQYF. The CDR3 DNA sequence: TGTGCCAGCACCGACTTGGACAGGGGTTACGAGCAGTACTTC.

This chain links TRBV19 with TRBJ2-1; TRBD2 aligns across 8 bases. This CDR3 contains 14 residues. The ends lost 4 bases at V and 2 bases at J; junction bases unmatched: 1. Germline V lookup: CDR1 LNHDA, CDR2 SQIVND (reference sequence). The CDR3 sequence is CASSSSGAYNEQFF. The CDR3 coding sequence is TGTGCCAGTAGTAGTAGCGGGGCCTACAATGAGCAGTTCTTC.

The rearrangement links TRBV30 to TRBJ2-5, with D perhaps matching TRBD2 (6 bases). In germline, CDR1 is GTSNPN, CDR2 SVGIG (reference sequence). There are 12 residues in the CDR3. Trimming left V 2 bases short and J 5 bases short, with 9 bases between. This CDR3 reads CAWSRRGETQYF. The CDR3 nucleotides are TGTGCCTGGAGTAGGCGGGGCGAGACCCAGTACTTC.

The chain has TRBV5-1 and TRBJ2-3; 7 positions agree with TRBD2. V gave up 4 bases and J gave up 7 bases; unmatched junction bases: 9. The CDR3 contains 14 residues. Germline V gene sequence: CDR1 SGHRS, CDR2 YFSETQ. The chain's CDR3 is CASSALAVDHTQYF. The CDR3 nucleotides read TGCGCCAGCAGCGCCCTAGCGGTGGACCATACGCAGTATTTT.

The chain carries TRBV2 and TRBJ1-5, with 9 bases aligning to TRBD1. The trim removed 3 bases at V and 3 bases at J, leaving 3 bases unmatched. Per the germline V gene, CDR1 is SNHLY and CDR2 is FYNNEI. The length of the CDR3 is 15 residues. DNA for the CDR3: TGTGCCAGCAGTGACGGGACAGGGCTCAATCAGCCCCAGCATTTT. This sequence encodes CASSDGTGLNQPQHF.

V usage is TRBV7-6 and J usage is TRBJ2-7; possibly TRBD2 for D (6 bases). Germline lookup yields CDR1 SGHVS and CDR2 FNYEAQ. The germline V and J ends were trimmed by 8 bases and 0 bases, with 8 bases remaining between them. The CDR3 length is 12 residues. Here the CDR3 DNA reads TGTGCCAGCCGGGGGACCTCCTACGAGCAGTACTTC. Amino acids: CASRGTSYEQYF.

The CDR3 DNA reads TGTGCCAGCTCAGCGGGACACGAGCAGTACTTC. Protein: CASSAGHEQYF. V usage is TRBV6-5 and J usage is TRBJ2-7; 7 bases are a match to TRBD2. CDR3 length: 11 amino acids. Trimming took 8 bases from V and 5 from J; bases not matched to a gene: 3. Germline values: CDR1 MNHEY, CDR2 SVGAGI.

V is TRBV7-2 and J is TRBJ1-1; 9 nucleotides line up with TRBD1. The V gene's germline CDR1 is SGHTA and CDR2 FQGNSA. V lost 5 bases, J lost 5 bases, and 12 bases stayed unmatched. The CDR3 covers 16 residues. DNA of the CDR3: TGTGCCAGCAGCCCAAGGCCCCACAGGGGGCCGACTGAAGCTTTCTTT. Its translation is CASSPRPHRGPTEAFF.

This rearrangement joins TRBV19 to TRBJ1-2, with 8 bases matching TRBD1. The CDR3 loop spans 13 amino acids. V gave up 10 bases and J gave up 8 bases; unmatched junction bases: 12. Germline V CDR1 and CDR2: LNHDA, SQIVND (reference sequence). The chain's CDR3 is CATQDRVWRGYTF. CDR3 coding DNA: TGTGCCACTCAGGACAGGGTGTGGCGGGGCTACACCTTC.

The chain is built from TRBV7-7 and TRBJ1-4; possible D gene TRBD1, 6 bases. CDR3 length equals 15 residues. With 1 base removed from V and 3 bases from J, the gap between germline ends came to 9 bases. CDR1 SSHAT and CDR2 FNYEAQ come from the germline V gene (reference sequence). The CDR3 nucleotides are TGTGCCAGCAGCTTAGGGACAGCTCCTAATGAAAAACTGTTTTTT. Protein product: CASSLGTAPNEKLFF.

Comments on this clone: The identical CDR3 is also encoded by other nucleotide sequences in the sample. CDR3 sequence: CASSSPGQGTDTQYF. CDR3 DNA sequence: TGTGCCAGCAGTTCCCCGGGACAGGGTACAGATACGCAGTATTTT. The rearrangement joins TRBV28 to TRBJ2-3; 9 nucleotides line up with TRBD1. CDR1 is MDHEN and CDR2 is SYDVKM in the germline V gene. The V segment lost 4 bases and the J segment 3 bases; nucleotides outside the gene matches: 5. This CDR3 has 15 residues.